This TCR beta chain is from a study of identical twins. MiXCR was run by TCRdb on the 5' RACE reads, yielding one entry per CDR3 protein. The data contain approximately 220,000 distinct CDR3 sequences, approximately 8% of them seen just once; the ten biggest clones take up 5.4%. This clonotype turned up a few times. Germline lookup yields CDR1 SGDLS and CDR2 YYNGEE. V lost 0 bases, J lost 0 bases, and 10 bases lay in between. The CDR3 is 16 amino acids. This sample was shared with a second study, whose subject was yellow fever vaccine responses in identical twins.

This sequence joins TRBV9 and TRBJ1-3; D remains ambiguous. Sample: CD8+ T cells sorted from blood. This TCR came from a woman under 30 in good health. As DNA, the CDR3 is TGTGCCAGCAGCGTAGATACGGCCAACTCTGGAAACACCATATATTTT. This codes for CASSVDTANSGNTIYF.